The clone carrying this T cell receptor (beta chain) appeared once. The data belong to a study of T cell responses to AZD1222 COVID-19 vaccine. Generated by immunoSEQ multiplex PCR, the TCRdb table keeps only in-frame clones and is missing some. The sample holds more than 110,000 clones, 85% to 90% seen once. Germline trimming cut 5 bases from V and 7 bases from J; bases unmatched to any gene: 8. The CDR3 consists of 15 residues. CDR1 and CDR2 from the germline V gene are SNHLY and FYNNEI. The chain carries TRBV2 and TRBJ2-2; TRBD1 matches at 9 bases. The specimen comprised peripheral blood, sampled on day 0 of AZD1222 vaccination. The receptor comes from an adult in good health. CDR3: CASSPMTGGGGELFF. In DNA form, the CDR3 reads TGTGCCAGCAGTCCAATGACAGGGGGAGGCGGGGAGCTGTTTTTT.